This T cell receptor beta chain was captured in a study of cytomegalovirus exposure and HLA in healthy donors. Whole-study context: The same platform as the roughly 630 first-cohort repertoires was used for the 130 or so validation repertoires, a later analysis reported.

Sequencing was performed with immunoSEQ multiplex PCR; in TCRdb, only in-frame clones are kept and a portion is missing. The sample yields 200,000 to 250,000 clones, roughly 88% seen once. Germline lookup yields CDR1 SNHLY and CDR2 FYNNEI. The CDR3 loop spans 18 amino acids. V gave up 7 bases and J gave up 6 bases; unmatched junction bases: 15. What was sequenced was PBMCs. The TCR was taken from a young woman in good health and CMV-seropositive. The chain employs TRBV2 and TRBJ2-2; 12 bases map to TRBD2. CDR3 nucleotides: TGTGCCAGCATCCCCAGACTAGCGGGAGATCTAATTCCCGGGGAGCTGTTTTTT. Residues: CASIPRLAGDLIPGELFF.